Below are 28 T cell receptor beta chains sequenced from a single sample in a study of control samples from healthy donors and cancer patients. Profiled with immunoSEQ multiplex PCR; TCRdb holds only in-frame clones, not every one. Among 140,000 or so clones listed, approximately 88% were seen once. Sequencing input: blood. These receptors originate from a man aged 30 to 45 in good health.

The chain combines TRBV7-9 with TRBJ2-7, with unresolved D. Germline CDR1 and CDR2: SEHNR and FQNEAQ (reference sequence). CDR3 length: 15 amino acids. V was pared by 1 base and J by 0 bases, with 10 bases between. The CDR3 here is CASSLVGPSSYEQYF. As DNA, the CDR3 is TGTGCCAGCAGCTTAGTGGGTCCTAGCTCCTACGAGCAGTACTTC.

V usage is TRBV7-8 and J usage is TRBJ1-2; D is perhaps TRBD1 (6 bases). From germline, CDR1 is SGHVS and CDR2 FQNEAQ. With 0 bases removed from V and 8 bases from J, the gap between germline ends came to 19 bases. The CDR3 spans 16 residues. The CDR3, as DNA: TGTGCCAGCAGCTTAGCGCGGATATTGGGGGCTAACGGCTACACCTTC. Protein product: CASSLARILGANGYTF.

The chain uses TRBV10-3 and TRBJ1-5; D unclear. CDR1 is ENHRY and CDR2 is SYGVKD in the germline V gene. The germline V and J ends were trimmed by 0 bases and 1 base, with 13 bases remaining between them. The CDR3 is 17 amino acids. The CDR3, as DNA: TGTGCCATCAGTGAGTCGAAGTATACGGCGAGCAATCAGCCCCAGCATTTT. This encodes CAISESKYTASNQPQHF.

The CDR3 region is CASSMDRGTTEAFF. DNA for the CDR3: TGTGCCAGTAGCATGGACAGGGGAACGACTGAAGCTTTCTTT. V usage is TRBV19 and J usage is TRBJ1-1, with 9 nucleotides matching TRBD1. After removal of 6 bases from V and 5 bases from J, the junction contained 7 bases not matched to a gene. Germline-derived CDR1 and CDR2 are LNHDA and SQIVND (reference sequence). The CDR3 covers 14 residues.

The V call is TRBV7-2, the J call TRBJ2-1, with TRBD2 identical over 15 bases. The CDR3 spans 16 residues. With 5 bases clipped from V and 9 bases from J, the junction kept 8 bases outside the gene matches. Germline V gene sequence: CDR1 SGHTA, CDR2 FQGNSA. The CDR3 sequence is CASSPWTSGGGGEQFF. The CDR3 coding sequence is TGTGCCAGCAGCCCCTGGACTAGCGGGGGGGGCGGTGAGCAGTTCTTC. Using reference TRBV7-2 and TRBJ2-1 for the parts outside the CDR3, the full variable domain is GAGVSQSPSNKVTEKGKDVELRCDPISGHTALYWYRQSLGQGLEFLIYFQGNSAPDKSGLPSDRFSAERTGGSVSTLTIQRTQQEDSAVYLCASSPWTSGGGGEQFFGPGTRLTVL.

The chain has TRBV9 and TRBJ2-2; D possibly corresponds to TRBD1 (5 bases). The CDR3 contains 16 residues. Trimming removed 4 bases at V and 4 bases at J, with 17 bases between. Germline assignment: CDR1 SGDLS and CDR2 YYNGEE. The CDR3 sequence is CASSPVHAGITGELFF. The CDR3 DNA reads TGTGCCAGCAGCCCCGTCCACGCAGGGATCACCGGGGAGCTGTTTTTT.

The chain couples TRBV10-1 to TRBJ2-7, with 9 bases that match TRBD1. This CDR3 comprises 14 residues. Losses at the gene ends were 8 bases for V and 5 bases for J; bases not matched to a gene: 10. Per the germline V gene, CDR1 is WNHNN and CDR2 is SYGVQD (reference sequence). CDR3 coding DNA: TGCGCCAGCCCCTCTGGGACAGGGCCCCACGAGCAGTACTTC. Residues: CASPSGTGPHEQYF.

A few counts support this clone. V is TRBV24-1 and J is TRBJ2-2, with 10 bases aligning to TRBD2. The CDR3 has 15 residues. With 9 bases clipped from V and 2 bases from J, the junction kept 5 bases outside the gene matches. From germline, CDR1 is KGHDR and CDR2 SFDVKD. CDR3 sequence (DNA): TGTGCCACCGAGGGGACTAGCGAAAACACCGGGGAGCTGTTTTTT. The encoded protein is CATEGTSENTGELFF.

This rearrangement joins TRBV5-1 to TRBJ2-1; 7 nucleotides line up with TRBD1. Germline CDR1 SGHRS, CDR2 YFSETQ. This CDR3 contains 14 residues. Losses at the gene ends were 4 bases for V and 7 bases for J; bases not matched to a gene: 8. CDR3 in DNA: TGCGCCAGCAGCATAGGGACAGCTCATAATGAGCAGTTCTTC. Its translation is CASSIGTAHNEQFF.

The rearrangement links TRBV6-1 to TRBJ2-7, with 7 bases fitting TRBD1. The CDR3 covers 16 residues. J gave up 6 bases and V 3 bases, and 14 bases lay outside the gene matches. The germline CDR1 and CDR2 sequences are MNHNS and SASEGT. CDR3 amino acids: CASSDPSTGRVGEQYF. The CDR3 DNA follows: TGTGCCAGCAGTGATCCGTCGACAGGGAGAGTAGGCGAGCAGTACTTC.

This rearrangement joins TRBV27 to TRBJ1-2, with TRBD1 as a possible D gene (5 bases). CDR1 is MNHEY and CDR2 is SMNVEV in the germline V gene (reference sequence). The CDR3 has 14 residues. V was cut by 3 bases and J by 3 bases, with 11 bases left in between. The CDR3 coding sequence is TGTGCCAGCAGTTTTCAGGGTAGTGACTATGGCTACACCTTC. Translated: CASSFQGSDYGYTF.

The rearrangement links TRBV5-4 to TRBJ2-3; the match to TRBD2 covers 11 bases. This CDR3 has 17 residues. V was clipped by 1 base and J by 0 bases; unmatched bases: 4. Germline V gene data show CDR1 as SGHNT and CDR2 as YYREEE (reference sequence). CDR3 amino acids: CASSLTSGGLSTDTQYF. As DNA, the CDR3 is TGTGCCAGCAGCTTGACTAGCGGGGGCCTTAGCACAGATACGCAGTATTTT.

The rearrangement uses TRBV9 and TRBJ1-6, with D perhaps TRBD1 (6 bases). Germline CDR1 SGDLS, CDR2 YYNGEE. CDR3 length: 16 amino acids. Trimming removed 0 bases from V and 9 bases from J, with 16 bases in between. CDR3 loop: CASSVAPTGRGSPLHF. CDR3 nucleotide sequence: TGTGCCAGCAGCGTAGCACCTACAGGGCGAGGTTCACCCCTCCACTTT.

The genes are TRBV5-1 and TRBJ2-7; 7 nucleotides match TRBD1. Germline V gives CDR1 SGHRS, CDR2 YFSETQ. This CDR3 region has 13 residues. J gave up 3 bases and V 4 bases, and 4 bases lay outside the gene matches. CDR3 nucleotide sequence: TGCGCCAGCAGCCTTGACAGGGTCTACGAGCAGTACTTC. Its protein product is CASSLDRVYEQYF.

The chain links TRBV7-2 to TRBJ2-1; 14 positions agree with TRBD2. The V and J ends lost 1 base and 9 bases, in that order; junction bases with no gene match: 8. The germline V gene has CDR1 SGHTA and CDR2 FQGNSA. This CDR3 is built from 17 residues. CDR3 bases: TGTGCCAGCAGCTTAGGACTAGCGGGGGGGCCGTCGGGTGAGCAGTTCTTC. Translating gives CASSLGLAGGPSGEQFF.

The chain couples TRBV7-2 to TRBJ1-4; tentative D call: TRBD1 (6 bases). V was clipped by 1 base and J by 6 bases, with 9 bases between them. Germline CDR1 is SGHTA and CDR2 is FQGNSA. The CDR3 consists of 14 residues. CDR3 protein: CASSLGGADEKLFF. The CDR3 bases are TGTGCCAGCAGCTTAGGGGGGGCGGATGAAAAACTGTTTTTT.

The chain's CDR3 is CASSYGGGGATDTQYF. CDR3 sequence (DNA): TGTGCCAGCAGTTATGGGGGCGGGGGGGCAACAGATACGCAGTATTTT. This chain links TRBV6-2 or TRBV6-3 with TRBJ2-3; 9 positions agree with TRBD2. Germline V gives CDR1 MNHEY, CDR2 SVGEGT. The CDR3 is made up of 16 amino acids. J gave up 3 bases and V 3 bases, and 7 bases lay outside the gene matches.

The V gene is TRBV14, the J gene TRBJ2-7; 9 positions match TRBD1. The germline V gene has CDR1 SGHDN and CDR2 FVKESK. V dropped 6 bases and J dropped 0; count of bases not matched to a gene: 6. The CDR3 is 15 residues long. CDR3 amino acids: CASSTGGSSSYEQYF. The DNA for the CDR3 is TGTGCCAGCAGTACAGGGGGCTCTAGCTCCTACGAGCAGTACTTC.

V gene TRBV18 combines with J gene TRBJ1-5, with no clear D. V shed 1 base and J shed 3 bases, with 4 bases lying between them. Germline CDR1 KGHSH, CDR2 LQKENI. The CDR3 extends over 13 amino acids. The CDR3: CASSPQHNQPQHF. CDR3 coding DNA: TGTGCCAGCTCACCACAGCACAATCAGCCCCAGCATTTT.

As for this clone: Other DNA sequences in the sample encode the same CDR3. The chain links TRBV5-5 to TRBJ1-4, with 8 positions matching TRBD1. V lost 2 bases and J lost 4; bases outside the gene matches: 4. Germline V gene lookup returns CDR1 SGHKS and CDR2 YYEKEE (reference sequence). CDR3 length equals 15 residues. The CDR3 DNA reads as TGTGCCAGCAGCTTCTCAGGACAGGGTAATGAAAAACTGTTTTTT. This codes for CASSFSGQGNEKLFF.

This clone has more than one count but fewer than ten. The gene calls are TRBV12-3 or TRBV12-4 and TRBJ1-2, with D uncertain. V lost 5 bases and J lost 7, with 14 bases in between. The CDR3 is 13 residues long. The CDR3 nucleotides read TGTGCCAGCAGTCTGAACATCGGCCTTGGCTACACCTTC. It translates to CASSLNIGLGYTF.

The genes are TRBV10-3 and TRBJ1-2; D is perhaps TRBD1 (5 bases). The CDR3 runs 14 residues. V was cut by 3 bases and J by 4 bases, with 12 bases left in between. CDR1 is ENHRY and CDR2 is SYGVKD in the germline V gene. The CDR3 nucleotides read TGTGCCATCAGTGACCCAGGGACGGGCTATGGCTACACCTTC. It codes for CAISDPGTGYGYTF.

The chain joins TRBV13 to TRBJ2-3; TRBD2 matches at 8 bases. The V gene's germline CDR1 is PRHDT and CDR2 FYEKMQ (reference sequence). CDR3 length equals 15 residues. Trimming took 5 bases from V and 4 from J; bases not matched to a gene: 8. The CDR3 nucleotides are TGTGCCAGCAGCGTAGCTAGCGGGCGAGCAGATACGCAGTATTTT. Its translation: CASSVASGRADTQYF.

The chain's CDR3 is CASSHLAENIQYF. CDR3 DNA: TGTGCCAGCAGCCATTTAGCGGAAAACATTCAGTACTTC. The gene calls are TRBV14 and TRBJ2-4; weak D call: TRBD2 (6 bases). Germline V CDR1 and CDR2: SGHDN, FVKESK. Trimming removed 3 bases from V and 5 bases from J, with 8 bases in between. The CDR3 has 13 amino acids.

This clone was counted only a few times. The chain is built from TRBV4-2 and TRBJ1-4; D call uncertain. Trimming took off 2 bases at V and 7 bases at J, with 5 bases between the two ends. CDR3 length equals 12 residues. In germline, CDR1 is LGHNA, CDR2 YNFKEQ. The CDR3 DNA follows: TGTGCCAGCAGCCAATTGGGTGAAAAACTGTTTTTT. This encodes CASSQLGEKLFF.

This clone was picked up a small number of times. The rearrangement joins TRBV7-9 to TRBJ2-1; 11 positions agree with TRBD2. With 2 bases clipped from V and 2 bases from J, the junction kept 8 bases outside the gene matches. The germline CDR1 and CDR2 sequences are SEHNR and FQNEAQ (reference sequence). The CDR3 is made up of 18 amino acids. CDR3 DNA sequence: TGTGCCAGCAGCTTACCCCCCCGACTAGCGGGAACCTACAATGAGCAGTTCTTC. Its protein product is CASSLPPRLAGTYNEQFF.

DNA for the CDR3: TGTGCCAGCAGTTACGGTCTGAGCACCGGGGAGCTGTTTTTT. It yields the protein CASSYGLSTGELFF. The chain joins TRBV6-2 or TRBV6-3 to TRBJ2-2; D gene ambiguous. Deletions cut 2 bases from V and 4 bases from J, with 8 bases between. Germline loops: CDR1 MNHEY, CDR2 SVGEGT. CDR3 length: 14 residues.

The CDR3 spells CATGTSGGANVLTF. DNA for the CDR3: TGTGCCACCGGGACCTCAGGAGGGGCCAACGTCCTGACTTTC. The chain joins TRBV24-1 to TRBJ2-6; either TRBD1 or TRBD2 may fit D (5 bases each). Germline V gene data show CDR1 as KGHDR and CDR2 as SFDVKD. The CDR3 length is 14 residues. Trimming removed 9 bases from V and 4 bases from J, with 12 bases in between.